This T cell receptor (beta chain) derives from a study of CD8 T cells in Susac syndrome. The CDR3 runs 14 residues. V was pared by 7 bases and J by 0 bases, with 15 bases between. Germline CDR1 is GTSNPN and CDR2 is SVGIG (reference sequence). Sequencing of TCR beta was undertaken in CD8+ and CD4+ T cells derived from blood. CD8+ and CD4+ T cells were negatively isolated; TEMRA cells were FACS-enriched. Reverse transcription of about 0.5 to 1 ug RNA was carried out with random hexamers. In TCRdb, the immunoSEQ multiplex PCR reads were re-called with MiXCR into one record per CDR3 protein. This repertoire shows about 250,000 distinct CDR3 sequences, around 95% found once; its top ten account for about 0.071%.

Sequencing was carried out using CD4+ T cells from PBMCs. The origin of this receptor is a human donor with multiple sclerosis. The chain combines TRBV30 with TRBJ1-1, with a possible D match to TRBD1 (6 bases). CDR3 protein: CALRRDIVNTEAFF. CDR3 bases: TGTGCCTTACGCCGGGACATCGTGAACACTGAAGCTTTCTTT.